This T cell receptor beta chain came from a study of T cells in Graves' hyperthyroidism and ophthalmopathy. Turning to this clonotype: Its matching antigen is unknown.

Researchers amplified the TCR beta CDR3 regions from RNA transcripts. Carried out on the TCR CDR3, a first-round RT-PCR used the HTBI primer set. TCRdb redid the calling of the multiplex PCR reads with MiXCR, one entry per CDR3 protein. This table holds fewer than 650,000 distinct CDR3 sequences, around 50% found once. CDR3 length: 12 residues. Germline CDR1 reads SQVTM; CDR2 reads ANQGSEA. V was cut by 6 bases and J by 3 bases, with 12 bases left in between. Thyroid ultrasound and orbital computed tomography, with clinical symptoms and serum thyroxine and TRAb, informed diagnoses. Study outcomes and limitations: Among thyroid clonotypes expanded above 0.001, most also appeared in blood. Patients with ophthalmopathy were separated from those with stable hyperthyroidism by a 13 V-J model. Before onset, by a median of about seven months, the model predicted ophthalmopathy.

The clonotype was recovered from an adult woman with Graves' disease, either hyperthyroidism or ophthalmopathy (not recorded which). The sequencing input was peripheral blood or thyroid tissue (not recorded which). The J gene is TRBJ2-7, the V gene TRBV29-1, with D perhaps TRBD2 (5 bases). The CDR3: CSVIPAGYEQYF. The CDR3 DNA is TGCAGCGTCATTCCGGCGGGCTACGAGCAGTACTTC.